The rows below give T cell receptor beta chains drawn from one sample of a study of multiple sclerosis patients with progressive multifocal leukoencephalopathy. Produced via immunoSEQ multiplex PCR; TCRdb's table is partial and in-frame only. The table has more than 30,000 clones, over 80% seen once. The sequencing used PBMCs, collected from a patient treated with natalizumab. All receptors come from a woman aged 40 to 55 with progressive multifocal leukoencephalopathy. Each CDR3 is given without its conserved first and last residue. D genes are given only for firm matches. Some rows mark clone size as missing; the rest say once, few, many or name a class of expanded clone.

j_gene: NA
abundance: NA
d_gene: TRBD2
v_gene: TRBV6-1
CDR3aa: ASSETSEGEQY

j_gene: TRBJ1-5
abundance: NA
d_gene: NA
v_gene: TRBV19
CDR3aa: ASSIGVRGDNQPQH

j_gene: TRBJ2-1
abundance: few
d_gene: NA
v_gene: TRBV6-4
CDR3aa: ASSDSNGGPVEQF

j_gene: TRBJ2-1
abundance: NA
d_gene: TRBD2
v_gene: TRBV10-2
CDR3aa: ASSEGQAGGPGGSYNEQF

j_gene: TRBJ1-3
abundance: NA
d_gene: NA
v_gene: TRBV6-1
CDR3aa: ASSGPRNSGNTIY

j_gene: TRBJ2-3
abundance: NA
d_gene: NA
v_gene: TRBV30
CDR3aa: AWSLDTPRVY

j_gene: TRBJ2-1
abundance: NA
d_gene: TRBD2
v_gene: TRBV11-2
CDR3aa: ASSLEGLAANEQF

j_gene: TRBJ2-3
abundance: NA
d_gene: NA
v_gene: TRBV7-9
CDR3aa: ASSSGGSITDTQY

j_gene: TRBJ2-2
abundance: NA
d_gene: NA
v_gene: TRBV19
CDR3aa: ASSRAATGELF

j_gene: NA
abundance: NA
d_gene: TRBD2
v_gene: TRBV7-3
CDR3aa: ASSYKAGGRYEQY

j_gene: TRBJ2-5
abundance: NA
d_gene: NA
v_gene: TRBV5-1
CDR3aa: ASSLGQETQY

j_gene: TRBJ2-5
abundance: NA
d_gene: TRBD2
v_gene: TRBV12-5
CDR3aa: ASGSQRELQETQY

j_gene: TRBJ2-7
abundance: NA
d_gene: TRBD2
v_gene: TRBV27
CDR3aa: ASSPTPGLAPYEQY

j_gene: TRBJ1-6
abundance: NA
d_gene: NA
v_gene: TRBV10-3
CDR3aa: AISESGQSNSPLH

j_gene: TRBJ1-1
abundance: NA
d_gene: NA
v_gene: TRBV19
CDR3aa: ASSRQIFTEAF

j_gene: TRBJ2-7
abundance: few
d_gene: TRBD1
v_gene: TRBV5-1
CDR3aa: ASSSLGRGRDEQY

j_gene: TRBJ1-2
abundance: NA
d_gene: TRBD1
v_gene: TRBV5-1
CDR3aa: ASSSPGQANYGYT

j_gene: TRBJ1-1
abundance: NA
d_gene: NA
v_gene: TRBV15
CDR3aa: ATSVGRLSTEAF

j_gene: TRBJ2-7
abundance: once
d_gene: NA
v_gene: TRBV16
CDR3aa: ASSQPQGGAYEQY

j_gene: TRBJ2-1
abundance: NA
d_gene: NA
v_gene: TRBV6-1
CDR3aa: ASSLLTYNEQF